One sample yielded the 7 T cell receptor beta chains listed below, sequenced in a study of T-cell reconstitution after alpha-beta-depleted transplantation in children. Researchers prepared the TCRbeta library using unique molecular identifiers, the study reports. One entry per CDR3 protein results from TCRdb running MiXCR on the PCR reads. The sample shows some 840,000 distinct CDR3 sequences, about 16% of them seen only once. This material consisted of PBMCs, mostly from graft donor cells, taken 360 days after TCRalphabeta/CD19-depleted stem cell transplant. Receptors originate from a male patient between 10 and 17 years old who had a stem cell transplant for acute lymphoblastic leukemia, so the T cells may come from the graft donor.

This clonotype was counted many times. The chain links TRBV9 to TRBJ2-7; 8 nucleotides line up with TRBD2. Germline lookup yields CDR1 SGDLS and CDR2 YYNGEE. The junction had 15 bases not matched to a gene; V was cut back by 3 bases and J by 7 bases. This CDR3 has 16 amino acids. CDR3 amino acids: CASSAGRSPGLEEQYF. CDR3 coding DNA: TGTGCCAGCAGCGCGGGACGGTCCCCGGGACTAGAGGAGCAGTACTTC.

V and J are TRBV4-2 and TRBJ2-7; D could derive from TRBD1 or TRBD2 (6 bases each). The V gene's germline CDR1 is LGHNA and CDR2 YNFKEQ. Trimming removed 0 bases at V and 6 bases at J, with 21 bases between. The CDR3 totals 17 residues. DNA of the CDR3: TGTGCCAGCAGCCAAGATTACCCGACAGGACTACTTGGCGAGCAGTACTTC. Translation gives CASSQDYPTGLLGEQYF.

V and J are TRBV29-1 and TRBJ1-2; TRBD1 matches at 8 bases. Germline V gives CDR1 SQVTM, CDR2 ANQGSEA. CDR3 size: 11 residues. Written as DNA, the CDR3 is TGCAGTGGTTGGACAGGGAAAGGCTACACCTTC. It is translated as CSGWTGKGYTF.

The sample holds a few counts of this clonotype. The chain recombines TRBV29-1 with TRBJ2-5; D may correspond to TRBD1 or TRBD2 (5 bases each). The CDR3 totals 13 residues. In germline, CDR1 is SQVTM, CDR2 ANQGSEA. Deletions cut 6 bases from V and 0 bases from J, with 11 bases between. The CDR3 sequence: CSVLGRYQETQYF. The CDR3 bases are TGCAGCGTACTGGGACGGTACCAAGAGACCCAGTACTTC.

The chain carries TRBV29-1 and TRBJ1-3; D call uncertain. The germline gives CDR1 SQVTM, CDR2 ANQGSEA. V was cut by 4 bases and J by 0 bases, with 4 bases left in between. There are 12 residues in the CDR3. The CDR3 here is CSVVPSGNTIYF. CDR3 nucleotide sequence: TGCAGCGTTGTTCCCTCTGGAAACACCATATATTTT.

The V call is TRBV7-9, the J call TRBJ2-1, with D unclear. Germline V gives CDR1 SEHNR, CDR2 FQNEAQ (reference sequence). The V and J ends lost 6 bases and 2 bases respectively, with 11 bases between them. The CDR3 runs 14 residues. Here the CDR3 DNA reads TGTGCCAGCAGAATAGCTATTGCCTACAATGAGCAGTTCTTC. This sequence encodes CASRIAIAYNEQFF.

This chain links TRBV29-1 with TRBJ2-1; TRBD2 is a possible D gene (6 bases). The germline V gene has CDR1 SQVTM and CDR2 ANQGSEA. The germline V and J ends were trimmed by 5 bases and 6 bases, with 20 bases remaining between them. CDR3 length: 15 residues. The CDR3 sequence is CSVPHGDFRPNEQFF. Written as DNA, the CDR3 is TGCAGCGTTCCCCATGGGGACTTCCGTCCCAATGAGCAGTTCTTC.